These 8 T cell receptor beta chains were all obtained from the same sample, sequenced in a study. MiXCR, applied by TCRdb to the 5' RACE reads, yields one record per CDR3 protein. Seen here are roughly 64,000 distinct CDR3 sequences, approximately 23% observed once, and the top ten hold 2.5% to 3%. The sample comprised memory CD4+ T cells sorted from a lymph node. Indicated subset: memory CD4+ T cells, CD4+CD45RO+CD25-. These receptors were taken from a female donor with breast cancer.

The table lists this clonotype with many counts. The J gene is TRBJ1-5, the V gene TRBV7-2; tentatively, D is TRBD1 (6 bases). Per germline, CDR1 SGHTA and CDR2 FQGNSA. Trimming pared 2 bases from V and 5 bases from J, leaving 13 bases between. This CDR3 region has 15 residues. In nucleotides, the CDR3 is TGTGCCAGCAGCTTATATCGGACAGTTGATCAGCCCCAGCATTTT. Translating gives CASSLYRTVDQPQHF.

This sequence joins TRBV5-6 and TRBJ2-1, with D perhaps matching TRBD1 (6 bases). The CDR3 runs 13 residues. Germline V gives CDR1 SGHDT, CDR2 YYEEEE. Trimming stripped 7 bases from V and 7 bases from J, with 15 bases between. The CDR3 sequence is CASLRGAANEQFF. As DNA, the CDR3 is TGTGCCAGCCTCAGGGGCGCGGCTAATGAGCAGTTCTTC.

This clonotype was detected a few times. V usage is TRBV5-6 and J usage is TRBJ1-2; D is uncertain. The germline V gene encodes CDR1 SGHDT and CDR2 YYEEEE. CDR3 length: 13 residues. The germline V and J ends were trimmed by 2 bases and 2 bases, with 7 bases remaining between them. CDR3 in amino acids: CASSLPGNYGYTF. As DNA, the CDR3 is TGTGCCAGCAGCTTACCGGGGAACTATGGCTACACCTTC.

The sample holds one count of this clonotype. The V call is TRBV4-2, the J call TRBJ2-6, with TRBD1 matching 9 bases. There are 17 residues in the CDR3. V was pared by 3 bases and J by 4 bases, with 7 bases of the junction left unmatched. CDR1 and CDR2 (germline): LGHNA, YNFKEQ. DNA for the CDR3: TGTGCCAGCAGCCAGGGACAGGGCCCGCCAGGGGCCAACGTCCTGACTTTC. Its protein is CASSQGQGPPGANVLTF.

This clonotype showed up just a few times. One end of the junction varies from germline; a read error may be responsible. The chain recombines TRBV20-1 with TRBJ2-5; no definite D call. CDR3 length: 13 amino acids. Germline V gene lookup returns CDR1 DFQATT and CDR2 SNEGSKA (reference sequence). CDR3 nucleotide sequence: TGCAGTGCTAGCGTCGCGGCCCAAGGGACCCAGTACTTC. Its translation: CSASVAAQGTQYF.

V and J are TRBV5-1 and TRBJ2-2, with a weak D call TRBD2 (5 bases). Germline V gives CDR1 SGHRS, CDR2 YFSETQ. CDR3 size: 13 residues. V was shortened by 5 bases and J by 4 bases, with 9 bases between the two germline ends. The chain's CDR3 is CASRSTSTGELFF. The CDR3 DNA follows: TGCGCCAGCAGGTCTACTAGCACCGGGGAGCTGTTTTTT.

This clonotype was counted only a few times. The gene calls are TRBV7-8 and TRBJ1-5; D is undetermined. The germline CDR1 and CDR2 sequences are SGHVS and FQNEAQ. V was shortened by 1 base and J by 5 bases, with 9 bases between the two germline ends. The CDR3 totals 14 residues. The CDR3 sequence: CASSLEAQHQPQHF. The CDR3, as DNA: TGTGCCAGCAGCTTAGAGGCCCAGCATCAGCCCCAGCATTTT. Drawing the rest from reference TRBV7-8 and TRBJ1-5, the complete variable domain is GAGVSQSPRYKVAKRGQDVALRCDPISGHVSLFWYQQALGQGPEFLTYFQNEAQLDKSGLPSDRFFAERPEGSVSTLKIQRTQQEDSAVYLCASSLEAQHQPQHFGDGTRLSIL.

This clonotype came up many times. This chain uses TRBV20-1 with TRBJ1-1; 8 bases line up with TRBD1. The J segment lost 7 bases and the V segment lost 3 bases, leaving 10 bases of the junction unmatched. The CDR3 totals 14 residues. Per germline, CDR1 DFQATT and CDR2 SNEGSKA (reference sequence). CDR3 DNA sequence: TGCAGTGCTAGTGGGCAGGGGGCTATGGGTGAAGCTTTCTTT. Its translation: CSASGQGAMGEAFF.